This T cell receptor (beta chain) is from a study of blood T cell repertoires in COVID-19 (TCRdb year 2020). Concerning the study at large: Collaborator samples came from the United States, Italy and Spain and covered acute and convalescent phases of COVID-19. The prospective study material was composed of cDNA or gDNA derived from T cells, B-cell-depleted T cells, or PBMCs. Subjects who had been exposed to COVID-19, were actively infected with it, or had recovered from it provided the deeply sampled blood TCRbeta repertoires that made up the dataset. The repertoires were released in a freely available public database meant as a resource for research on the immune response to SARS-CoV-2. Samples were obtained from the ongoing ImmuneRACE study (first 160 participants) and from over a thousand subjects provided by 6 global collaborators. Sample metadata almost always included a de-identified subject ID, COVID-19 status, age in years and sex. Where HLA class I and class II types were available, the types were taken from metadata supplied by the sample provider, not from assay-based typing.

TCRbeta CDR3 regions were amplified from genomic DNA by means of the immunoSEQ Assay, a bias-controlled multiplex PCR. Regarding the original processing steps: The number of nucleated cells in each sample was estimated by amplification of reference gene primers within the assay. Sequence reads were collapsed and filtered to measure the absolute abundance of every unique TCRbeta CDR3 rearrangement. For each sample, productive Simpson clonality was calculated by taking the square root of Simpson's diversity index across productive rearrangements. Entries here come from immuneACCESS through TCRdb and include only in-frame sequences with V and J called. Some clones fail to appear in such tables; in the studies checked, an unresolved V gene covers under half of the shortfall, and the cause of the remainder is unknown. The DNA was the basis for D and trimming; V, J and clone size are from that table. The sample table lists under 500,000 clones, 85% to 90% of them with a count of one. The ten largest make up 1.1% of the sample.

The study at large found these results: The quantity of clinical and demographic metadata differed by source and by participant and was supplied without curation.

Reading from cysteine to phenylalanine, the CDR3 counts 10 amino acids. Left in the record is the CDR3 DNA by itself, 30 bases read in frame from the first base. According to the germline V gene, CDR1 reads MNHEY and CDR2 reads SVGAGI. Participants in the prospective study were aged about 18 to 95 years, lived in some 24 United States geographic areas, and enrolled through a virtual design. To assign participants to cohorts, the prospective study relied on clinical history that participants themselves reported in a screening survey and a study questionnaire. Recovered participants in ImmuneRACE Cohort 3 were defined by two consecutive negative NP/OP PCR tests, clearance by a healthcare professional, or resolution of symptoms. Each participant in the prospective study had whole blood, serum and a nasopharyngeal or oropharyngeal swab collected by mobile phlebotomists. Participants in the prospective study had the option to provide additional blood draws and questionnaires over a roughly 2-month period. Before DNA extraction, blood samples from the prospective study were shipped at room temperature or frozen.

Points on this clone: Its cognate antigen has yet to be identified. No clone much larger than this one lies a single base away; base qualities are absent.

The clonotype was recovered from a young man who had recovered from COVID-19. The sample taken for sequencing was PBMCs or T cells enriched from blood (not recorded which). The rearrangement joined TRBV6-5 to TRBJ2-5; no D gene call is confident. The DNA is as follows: TGTGCGTCAGGAAGAGAGACCCAGTACTTC. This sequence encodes CASGRETQYF.